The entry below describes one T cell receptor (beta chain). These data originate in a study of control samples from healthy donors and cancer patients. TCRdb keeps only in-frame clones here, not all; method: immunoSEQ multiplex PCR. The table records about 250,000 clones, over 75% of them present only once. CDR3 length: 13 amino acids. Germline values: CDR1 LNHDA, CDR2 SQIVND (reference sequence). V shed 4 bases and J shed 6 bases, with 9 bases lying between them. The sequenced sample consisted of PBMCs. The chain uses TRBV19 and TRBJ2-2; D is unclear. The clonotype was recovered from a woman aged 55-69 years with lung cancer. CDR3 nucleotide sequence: TGTGCCAGTAGTACGTTCGCGGCCGGGGAGCTGTTTTTT. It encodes CASSTFAAGELFF.